One and the same sample provided the 30 T cell receptor beta chains below, sequenced in a study of CD8 T cells in Susac syndrome. RNA, at about 0.5 to 1 ug, was reverse transcribed with random hexamers. TCRdb re-called the immunoSEQ multiplex PCR reads through MiXCR, storing one row per CDR3 protein. The sample comprises fewer than 350,000 distinct CDR3 sequences, around 89% of which are singletons, and 0.18% rests with the top ten. Sequenced input: CD8+ T cells from PBMCs. The receptors derive from a human donor with multiple sclerosis.

V usage is TRBV30 and J usage is TRBJ2-7; D perhaps matches TRBD1 (6 bases). The CDR3 runs 16 residues. The germline V gene encodes CDR1 GTSNPN and CDR2 SVGIG (reference sequence). Trimming took 0 bases from V and 5 from J, leaving 20 bases between them. CDR3 in DNA: TGTGCCTGGAGTGTACCCCCCGGCAGGGGTTATGACGAGCAGTACTTC. The encoded protein is CAWSVPPGRGYDEQYF. Full variable domain (missing parts from reference TRBV30 and TRBJ2-7): SQTIHQWPATLVQPVGSPLSLECTVEGTSNPNLYWYRQAAGRGLQLLFYSVGIGQISSEVPQNLSASRPQDRQFILSSKKLLLSDSGFYLCAWSVPPGRGYDEQYFGPGTRLTVT.

The chain has TRBV19 and TRBJ1-1; D unclear. This CDR3 region has 13 residues. V was clipped by 7 bases and J by 1 base, with 10 bases between them. Germline V gene lookup returns CDR1 LNHDA and CDR2 SQIVND (reference sequence). The CDR3 nucleotides read TGTGCCAGTAACTCGGACGGGAACACTGAAGCTTTCTTT. It specifies CASNSDGNTEAFF.

CDR3 nucleotides: TGTGCCAGCCGACTAGGTGGTGGGGATGAGCAGTTCTTC. Translation gives CASRLGGGDEQFF. The rearrangement uses TRBV7-9 and TRBJ2-1; D possibly corresponds to TRBD2 (6 bases). The CDR3 has 13 residues. Germline V lookup: CDR1 SEHNR, CDR2 FQNEAQ (reference sequence). V lost 8 bases, J lost 8 bases, and 16 bases lay in between.

The chain carries TRBV30 and TRBJ1-1; tentative D call: TRBD1 (5 bases). The CDR3 runs to 13 residues. CDR1 and CDR2 (germline): GTSNPN, SVGIG (reference sequence). V was clipped by 3 bases and J by 1 base, with 9 bases between them. The chain's CDR3 is CAWRRRGNTEAFF. CDR3 nucleotides: TGTGCCTGGAGACGGAGGGGGAACACTGAAGCTTTCTTT.

V is TRBV30 and J is TRBJ2-1, with a possible D match to TRBD2 (5 bases). V lost 0 bases to trimming and J lost 10 bases, with 13 bases between them. CDR1 is GTSNPN, CDR2 SVGIG, per germline (reference sequence). The CDR3 covers 13 residues. In DNA, the CDR3 is TGTGCCTGGAGTGTACTGGGGAGTCAGGAGCAGTTCTTC. It codes for CAWSVLGSQEQFF.

The chain joins TRBV7-8 to TRBJ1-5; no definite D call. The germline V and J ends were trimmed by 5 bases and 4 bases, with 15 bases remaining between them. This CDR3 has 15 residues. Germline lookup yields CDR1 SGHVS and CDR2 FQNEAQ. CDR3 amino acids: CASSPNFAGNQPQHF. DNA for the CDR3: TGTGCCAGCAGCCCTAACTTCGCGGGGAATCAGCCCCAGCATTTT.

The V gene is TRBV14, the J gene TRBJ2-1; 9 bases match TRBD1. There are 15 residues in the CDR3. J was trimmed by 2 bases and V by 3 bases; bases with no gene match: 2. Germline V gene data show CDR1 as SGHDN and CDR2 as FVKESK. The CDR3 loop reads CASSQGTGPYNEQFF. For the CDR3, the DNA is TGTGCCAGCAGCCAGGGGACAGGGCCCTACAATGAGCAGTTCTTC.

The chain combines TRBV28 with TRBJ2-1, with 8 bases aligning to TRBD2. The V and J ends lost 5 bases and 8 bases, in that order; junction bases with no gene match: 11. This CDR3 contains 15 residues. In germline, CDR1 is MDHEN, CDR2 SYDVKM. As DNA, the CDR3 is TGTGCCAGCAGTCCCAGGGCGGGAGGCCATGATGAGCAGTTCTTC. It translates to CASSPRAGGHDEQFF. Filled out from reference TRBV28 and TRBJ2-1, the complete variable domain reads DVKVTQSSRYLVKRTGEKVFLECVQDMDHENMFWYRQDPGLGLRLIYFSYDVKMKEKGDIPEGYSVSREKKERFSLILESASTNQTSMYLCASSPRAGGHDEQFFGPGTRLTVL.

This clonotype was seen only a few times. This chain uses TRBV4-1 with TRBJ1-5; D is unresolved. Trimming took off 3 bases at V and 0 bases at J, with 6 bases between the two ends. CDR1 is MGHRA, CDR2 YSYEKL, per germline. The length of the CDR3 is 14 residues. The CDR3, as DNA: TGCGCCAGCAGCCACGGCTATAGCAATCAGCCCCAGCATTTT. Protein sequence: CASSHGYSNQPQHF.

This sequence joins TRBV10-3 and TRBJ2-2; the D gene could be TRBD1 or TRBD2 (5 bases each). In germline, CDR1 is ENHRY, CDR2 SYGVKD. The V and J ends lost 7 bases and 1 base respectively, with 19 bases between them. The CDR3 consists of 17 residues. The CDR3 DNA is TGTGCCATCACCGAGGAGAGGGACGGGGTGAACACCGGGGAGCTGTTTTTT. As protein: CAITEERDGVNTGELFF.

CDR3 DNA sequence: TGTGCCAGCAGTTTAGTGGACGGAACCTCCTACGAGCAGTACTTC. This gives the protein CASSLVDGTSYEQYF. The rearrangement joins TRBV27 to TRBJ2-7; no reliable D call. Germline CDR1 MNHEY, CDR2 SMNVEV (reference sequence). V was shortened by 2 bases and J by 0 bases, with 11 bases between the two germline ends. The CDR3 length is 15 residues.

The rearrangement joins TRBV27 to TRBJ2-7, with 10 bases that match TRBD2. Germline trimming cut 0 bases from V and 2 bases from J; bases unmatched to any gene: 1. The CDR3 loop spans 15 amino acids. Germline V lookup: CDR1 MNHEY, CDR2 SMNVEV (reference sequence). The CDR3 here is CASSLSTSGTYEQYF. As DNA, the CDR3 is TGTGCCAGCAGTTTATCAACTAGCGGGACCTACGAGCAGTACTTC.

The gene calls are TRBV2 and TRBJ1-5, with D tentatively TRBD1 (5 bases). CDR3 length equals 14 residues. V was trimmed by 1 base and J by 6 bases, leaving 10 bases between them. Germline loops: CDR1 SNHLY, CDR2 FYNNEI. The chain's CDR3 is CASSEGGTGQPQHF. The CDR3 nucleotides read TGTGCCAGCAGTGAAGGTGGGACCGGTCAGCCCCAGCATTTT.

DNA for the CDR3: TGTGCCAGCAGCGAGACAGGCGTCGTGACCCAGTACTTC. Protein: CASSETGVVTQYF. The V call is TRBV5-6, the J call TRBJ2-5; TRBD1 is a possible D gene (6 bases). Trimming pared 4 bases from V and 7 bases from J, leaving 14 bases between. CDR3 length: 13 residues. Germline lookup yields CDR1 SGHDT and CDR2 YYEEEE.

The rearrangement links TRBV5-4 to TRBJ2-7, with 8 bases lining up with TRBD2. This CDR3 is 15 amino acids long. With V trimmed by 2 bases and J by 3 bases, 7 bases remained unmatched. Germline V gene data show CDR1 as SGHNT and CDR2 as YYREEE (reference sequence). The CDR3 nucleotides are TGTGCCAGCAGCTTCACCGGCGGGAGGCTCTACGAGCAGTACTTC. As protein: CASSFTGGRLYEQYF.

This clonotype was counted between two and nine times. The chain employs TRBV10-3 and TRBJ2-7; 10 nucleotides line up with TRBD2. Per germline, CDR1 ENHRY and CDR2 SYGVKD. V lost 0 bases to trimming and J lost 4 bases; unmatched junction nucleotides: 6. The CDR3 totals 16 residues. CDR3 nucleotide sequence: TGTGCCATCAGTGAGTCGAAGCTAGCGGGAGCTTACGAGCAGTACTTC. It specifies CAISESKLAGAYEQYF.

This rearrangement joins TRBV9 to TRBJ1-4; D is perhaps TRBD1 (5 bases). Germline loops: CDR1 SGDLS, CDR2 YYNGEE. Trimming removed 3 bases from V and 8 bases from J, with 14 bases in between. The length of the CDR3 is 14 residues. The CDR3 spells CASSGGGIGEKLFF. The CDR3 DNA sequence: TGTGCCAGCAGCGGCGGGGGAATAGGGGAAAAACTGTTTTTT.

J is TRBJ2-2 and V is TRBV10-3, with 7 positions matching TRBD1. This CDR3 contains 15 residues. Looked up from germline, CDR1 is ENHRY and CDR2 is SYGVKD. V was pared by 6 bases and J by 1 base, with 5 bases of the junction left unmatched. This CDR3 is CAIRDRTGNTGELFF. In nucleotides, the CDR3 is TGTGCCATCAGGGACAGGACAGGGAACACCGGGGAGCTGTTTTTT.

The chain links TRBV6-1 to TRBJ1-2; no firm D call. CDR3 length equals 14 residues. CDR1 MNHNS and CDR2 SASEGT come from the germline V gene. The V end lost 0 bases, the J end lost 1 base, and 6 bases lay between the germline ends. The CDR3 reads CASSEARNNYGYTF. DNA of the CDR3: TGTGCCAGCAGTGAAGCACGGAATAACTATGGCTACACCTTC.

The chain joins TRBV6-2 or TRBV6-3 to TRBJ2-7, with a possible D match to TRBD2 (6 bases). Germline V CDR1 and CDR2: MNHEY, SVGEGT. Trimming removed 2 bases at V and 2 bases at J, with 13 bases between. The CDR3 runs to 15 residues. The CDR3: CASSYERRGPYEQYF. The CDR3 DNA follows: TGTGCCAGCAGTTACGAAAGGCGGGGTCCCTACGAGCAGTACTTC.

This clonotype was seen just once. This chain joins TRBV5-4 and TRBJ2-1, with D uncertain. The CDR3 extends over 14 amino acids. The germline V and J ends were trimmed by 0 bases and 8 bases, with 12 bases remaining between them. In germline, CDR1 is SGHNT, CDR2 YYREEE (reference sequence). CDR3 loop: CASSLAQLVDEQFF. The CDR3 DNA follows: TGTGCCAGCAGCTTGGCCCAACTTGTGGATGAGCAGTTCTTC. Full variable domain (rest looked up from reference TRBV5-4 and TRBJ2-1): ETGVTQSPTHLIKTRGQQVTLRCSSQSGHNTVSWYQQALGQGPQFIFQYYREEENGRGNFPPRFSGLQFPNYSSELNVNALELDDSALYLCASSLAQLVDEQFFGPGTRLTVL.

The table lists this clonotype with a count of one. The CDR3 DNA reads as TGCAGTGCCAGTGGGGGGGCGTTTGGTGAGCAGTTCTTC. The encoded protein is CSASGGAFGEQFF. J is TRBJ2-1 and V is TRBV20-1; perhaps TRBD2 as D (7 bases). Germline CDR1 reads DFQATT; CDR2 reads SNEGSKA (reference sequence). This CDR3 is built from 13 residues. V was clipped by 6 bases and J by 9 bases, with 18 bases between them.

This clonotype was detected only once. The V and J genes are TRBV7-9 and TRBJ1-1; a weak D match, TRBD1 (5 bases). Germline lookup yields CDR1 SEHNR and CDR2 FQNEAQ (reference sequence). Trimming pared 6 bases from V and 10 bases from J, leaving 15 bases between. The CDR3 covers 12 residues. In DNA form, the CDR3 reads TGTGCCAGCAGGGCTACAGGATTGGTAGCTTTCTTT. Protein sequence: CASRATGLVAFF.

The V gene is TRBV28, the J gene TRBJ2-3; TRBD2 matches 10 bases. The CDR3 covers 16 residues. The germline gives CDR1 MDHEN, CDR2 SYDVKM. V shed 1 base and J 4 bases; nucleotides not matched to a gene: 5. CDR3 in amino acids: CASSLFSGRYSDTQYF. In nucleotides, the CDR3 is TGTGCCAGCAGTTTATTTAGCGGGAGGTACTCAGATACGCAGTATTTT. The full variable domain, its missing parts supplied by reference TRBV28 and TRBJ2-3, is DVKVTQSSRYLVKRTGEKVFLECVQDMDHENMFWYRQDPGLGLRLIYFSYDVKMKEKGDIPEGYSVSREKKERFSLILESASTNQTSMYLCASSLFSGRYSDTQYFGPGTRLTVL.

This sequence joins TRBV5-1 and TRBJ1-2; 10 nucleotides agree with TRBD1. Trimming took 2 bases from V and 3 from J; bases not matched to a gene: 4. The CDR3 extends over 15 amino acids. Germline V CDR1 and CDR2: SGHRS, YFSETQ. The CDR3: CASSLGTGAHYGYTF. For the CDR3, the DNA is TGCGCCAGCAGCTTAGGGACAGGGGCACACTATGGCTACACCTTC. Using reference TRBV5-1 and TRBJ1-2 for the parts outside the CDR3, the full variable domain is KAGVTQTPRYLIKTRGQQVTLSCSPISGHRSVSWYQQTPGQGLQFLFEYFSETQRNKGNFPGRFSGRQFSNSRSEMNVSTLELGDSALYLCASSLGTGAHYGYTFGSGTRLTVV.

In DNA form, the CDR3 reads TGTGCCAGCAGCCCTCCGGGACAGATCTACGAGCAGTACTTC. The encoded protein is CASSPPGQIYEQYF. The chain joins TRBV7-2 to TRBJ2-7, with 7 bases lining up with TRBD1. The V segment lost 5 bases and the J segment 3 bases; nucleotides outside the gene matches: 7. Germline V gene lookup returns CDR1 SGHTA and CDR2 FQGNSA. CDR3 size: 14 residues.

CDR3 protein: CASSPESGTGIYEQYF. The DNA for the CDR3 is TGTGCCAGCAGCCCTGAATCCGGGACAGGAATCTACGAGCAGTACTTC. The rearrangement uses TRBV7-8 and TRBJ2-7; TRBD1 matches 8 bases. This CDR3 is built from 16 residues. Germline V gene lookup returns CDR1 SGHVS and CDR2 FQNEAQ. Losses at the gene ends were 5 bases for V and 3 bases for J; bases not matched to a gene: 12. The full variable domain, completed using reference TRBV7-8 and TRBJ2-7, is GAGVSQSPRYKVAKRGQDVALRCDPISGHVSLFWYQQALGQGPEFLTYFQNEAQLDKSGLPSDRFFAERPEGSVSTLKIQRTQQEDSAVYLCASSPESGTGIYEQYFGPGTRLTVT.

This clonotype has a single count. This chain joins TRBV6-2 or TRBV6-3 and TRBJ2-1; D ambiguous. Germline assignment: CDR1 MNHEY and CDR2 SVGEGT. Trimming stripped 8 bases from V and 0 bases from J, with 11 bases between. This CDR3 has 14 amino acids. The CDR3 DNA follows: TGTGCCAGCCGCGATAGCTCCTCCTACAATGAGCAGTTCTTC. As protein: CASRDSSSYNEQFF.

This clonotype appeared a single time. The V and J genes are TRBV30 and TRBJ2-3; the D gene is possibly TRBD2 (5 bases). The V and J ends lost 8 bases and 1 base respectively, with 16 bases between them. The CDR3 totals 14 residues. CDR1 and CDR2 from the germline V gene are GTSNPN and SVGIG (reference sequence). The CDR3 spells CAGDAQAGTDTQYF. Here the CDR3 DNA reads TGTGCCGGTGATGCCCAAGCGGGCACAGATACGCAGTATTTT. Full variable domain (rest looked up from reference TRBV30 and TRBJ2-3): SQTIHQWPATLVQPVGSPLSLECTVEGTSNPNLYWYRQAAGRGLQLLFYSVGIGQISSEVPQNLSASRPQDRQFILSSKKLLLSDSGFYLCAGDAQAGTDTQYFGPGTRLTVL.

The chain joins TRBV9 to TRBJ2-6, with no clear D. The CDR3 has 14 amino acids. The V gene lost 6 bases and the J gene lost 3 bases, with 10 bases spanning the gap. CDR1 is SGDLS and CDR2 is YYNGEE in the germline V gene. CDR3 DNA: TGTGCCAGCAACGCGGCCTTTGGGGCCAACGTCCTGACTTTC. Its translation is CASNAAFGANVLTF.